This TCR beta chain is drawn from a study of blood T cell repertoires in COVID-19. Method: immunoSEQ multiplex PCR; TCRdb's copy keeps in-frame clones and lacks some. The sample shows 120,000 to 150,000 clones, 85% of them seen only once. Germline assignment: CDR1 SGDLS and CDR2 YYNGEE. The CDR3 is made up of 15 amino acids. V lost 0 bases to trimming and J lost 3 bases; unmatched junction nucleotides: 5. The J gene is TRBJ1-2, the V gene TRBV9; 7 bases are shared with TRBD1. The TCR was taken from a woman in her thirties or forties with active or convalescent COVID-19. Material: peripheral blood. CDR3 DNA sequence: TGTGCCAGCAGCGTAGGGGGACAGCTCTACTATGGCTACACCTTC. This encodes CASSVGGQLYYGYTF.